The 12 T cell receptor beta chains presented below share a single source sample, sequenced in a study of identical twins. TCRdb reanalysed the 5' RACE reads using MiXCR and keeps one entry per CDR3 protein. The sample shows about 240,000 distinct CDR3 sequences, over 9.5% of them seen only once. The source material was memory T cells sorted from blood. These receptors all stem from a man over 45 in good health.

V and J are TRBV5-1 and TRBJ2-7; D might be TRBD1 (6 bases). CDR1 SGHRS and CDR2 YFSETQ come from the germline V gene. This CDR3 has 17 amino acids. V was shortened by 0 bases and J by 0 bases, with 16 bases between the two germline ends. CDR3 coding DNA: TGCGCCAGCAGCTTGGGTCTAGTACAGGGCCTCTCCTACGAGCAGTACTTC. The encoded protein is CASSLGLVQGLSYEQYF.

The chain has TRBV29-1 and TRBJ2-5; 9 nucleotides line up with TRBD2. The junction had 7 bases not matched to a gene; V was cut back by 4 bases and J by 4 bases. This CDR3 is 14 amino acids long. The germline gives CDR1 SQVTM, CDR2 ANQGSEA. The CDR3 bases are TGCAGCGTTGGCTTAGCGGGAGTGCCAGAGACCCAGTACTTC. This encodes CSVGLAGVPETQYF. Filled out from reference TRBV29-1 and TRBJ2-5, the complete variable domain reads SAVISQKPSRDICQRGTSLTIQCQVDSQVTMMFWYRQQPGQSLTLIATANQGSEATYESGFVIDKFPISRPNLTFSTLTVSNMSPEDSSIYLCSVGLAGVPETQYFGPGTRLLVL.

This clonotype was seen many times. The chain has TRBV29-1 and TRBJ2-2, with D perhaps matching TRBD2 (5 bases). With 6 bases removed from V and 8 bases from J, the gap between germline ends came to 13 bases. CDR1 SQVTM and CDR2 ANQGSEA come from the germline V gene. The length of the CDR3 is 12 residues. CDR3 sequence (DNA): TGCAGCGTCGAACGGGGTGCTGGGGAGCTGTTTTTT. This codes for CSVERGAGELFF.

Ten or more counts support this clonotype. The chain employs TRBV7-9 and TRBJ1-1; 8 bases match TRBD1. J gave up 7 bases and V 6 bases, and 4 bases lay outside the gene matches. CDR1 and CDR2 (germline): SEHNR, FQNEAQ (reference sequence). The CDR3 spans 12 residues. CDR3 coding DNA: TGTGCCAGCAGGTTCGGACAGGGTGAAGCTTTCTTT. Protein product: CASRFGQGEAFF. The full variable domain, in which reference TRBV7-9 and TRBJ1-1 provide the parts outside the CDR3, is DTGVSQNPRHKITKRGQNVTFRCDPISEHNRLYWYRQTLGQGPEFLTYFQNEAQLEKSRLLSDRFSAERPKGSFSTLEIQRTEQGDSAMYLCASRFGQGEAFFGQGTRLTVV.

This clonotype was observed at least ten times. The CDR3 loop is CASSQDRGALSNQPQHF. The CDR3, as DNA: TGCGCCAGCAGCCAAGACCGGGGGGCGCTTAGCAATCAGCCCCAGCATTTT. The chain recombines TRBV4-1 with TRBJ1-5; D is perhaps TRBD1 (6 bases). Trimming pared 0 bases from V and 0 bases from J, leaving 12 bases between. The germline gives CDR1 MGHRA, CDR2 YSYEKL. The CDR3 totals 17 residues.

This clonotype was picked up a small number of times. As DNA, the CDR3 is TGTGCCAGCAGCTTGTCCCCCGTGGGTAACTATGGCTACACCTTC. Translated: CASSLSPVGNYGYTF. J is TRBJ1-2 and V is TRBV6-1, with D unresolved. Germline loops: CDR1 MNHNS, CDR2 SASEGT. The CDR3 contains 15 residues. The ends were cut back, 6 bases at V and 1 base at J, with 15 bases in the middle.

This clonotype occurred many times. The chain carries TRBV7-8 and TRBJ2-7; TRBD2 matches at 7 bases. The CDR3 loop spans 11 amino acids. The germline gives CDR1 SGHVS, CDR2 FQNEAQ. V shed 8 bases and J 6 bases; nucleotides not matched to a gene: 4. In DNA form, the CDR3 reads TGTGCCAGCGGGTTAGCGGGCGAGCAGTACTTC. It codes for CASGLAGEQYF. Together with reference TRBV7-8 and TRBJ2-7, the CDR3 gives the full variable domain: GAGVSQSPRYKVAKRGQDVALRCDPISGHVSLFWYQQALGQGPEFLTYFQNEAQLDKSGLPSDRFFAERPEGSVSTLKIQRTQQEDSAVYLCASGLAGEQYFGPGTRLTVT.

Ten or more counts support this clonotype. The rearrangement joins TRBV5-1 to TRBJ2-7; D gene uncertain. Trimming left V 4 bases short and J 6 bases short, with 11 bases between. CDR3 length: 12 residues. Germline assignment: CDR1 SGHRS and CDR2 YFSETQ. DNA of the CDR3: TGCGCCAGCAGCAAGCCGGCAGCCGAGCAGTACTTC. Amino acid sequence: CASSKPAAEQYF.

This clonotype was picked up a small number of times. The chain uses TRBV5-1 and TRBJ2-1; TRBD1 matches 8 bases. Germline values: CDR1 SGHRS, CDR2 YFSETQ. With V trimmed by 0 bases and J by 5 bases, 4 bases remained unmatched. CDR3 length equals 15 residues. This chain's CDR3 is CASSLGQGMNNEQFF. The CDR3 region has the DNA TGCGCCAGCAGCTTGGGACAGGGGATGAACAATGAGCAGTTCTTC.

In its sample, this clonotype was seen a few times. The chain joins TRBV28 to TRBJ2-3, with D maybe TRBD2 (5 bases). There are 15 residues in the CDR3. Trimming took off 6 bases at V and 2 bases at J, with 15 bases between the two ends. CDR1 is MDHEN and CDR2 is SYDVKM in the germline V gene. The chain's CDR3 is CASSPRWEYTDTQYF. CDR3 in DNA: TGTGCCAGCAGCCCCCGGTGGGAGTACACAGATACGCAGTATTTT.

DNA of the CDR3: TGCGCCAGCAGCGACATGCGAGGGAGAGGTACCACTGAAGCTTTCTTT. Residues: CASSDMRGRGTTEAFF. The chain employs TRBV10-1 and TRBJ1-1; unclear D gene. The CDR3 extends over 16 amino acids. V lost 6 bases to trimming and J lost 4 bases, with 21 bases between them. CDR1 WNHNN and CDR2 SYGVQD come from the germline V gene (reference sequence).

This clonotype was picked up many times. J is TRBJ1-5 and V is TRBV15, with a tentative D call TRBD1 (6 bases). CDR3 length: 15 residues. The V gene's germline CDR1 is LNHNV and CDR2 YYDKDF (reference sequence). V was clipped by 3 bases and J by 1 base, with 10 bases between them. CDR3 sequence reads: CATSRDGQSNQPQHF. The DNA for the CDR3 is TGTGCCACCAGCAGGGATGGACAGAGCAATCAGCCCCAGCATTTT.